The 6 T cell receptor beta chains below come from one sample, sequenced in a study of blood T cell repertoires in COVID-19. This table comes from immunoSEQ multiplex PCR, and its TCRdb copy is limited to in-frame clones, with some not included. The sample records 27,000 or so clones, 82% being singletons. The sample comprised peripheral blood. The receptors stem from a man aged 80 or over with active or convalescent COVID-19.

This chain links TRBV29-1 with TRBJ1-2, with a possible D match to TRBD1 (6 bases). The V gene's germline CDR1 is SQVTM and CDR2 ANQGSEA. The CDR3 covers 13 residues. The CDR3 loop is CSITRGASYGYTF. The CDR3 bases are TGCAGTATCACTCGGGGGGCGAGCTATGGCTACACCTTC.

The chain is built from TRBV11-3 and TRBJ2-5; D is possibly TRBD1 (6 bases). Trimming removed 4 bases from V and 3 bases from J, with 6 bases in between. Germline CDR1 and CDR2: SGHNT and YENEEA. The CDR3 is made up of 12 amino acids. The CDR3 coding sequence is TGTGCCAGCAGCTCAGGGGAAGAGACCCAGTACTTC. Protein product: CASSSGEETQYF.

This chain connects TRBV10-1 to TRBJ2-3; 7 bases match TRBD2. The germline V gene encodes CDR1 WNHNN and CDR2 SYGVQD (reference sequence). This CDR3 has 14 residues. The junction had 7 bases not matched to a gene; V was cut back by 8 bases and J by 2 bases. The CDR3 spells CASSAGGNTDTQYF. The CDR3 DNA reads TGCGCCAGCTCCGCCGGGGGGAACACAGATACGCAGTATTTT.

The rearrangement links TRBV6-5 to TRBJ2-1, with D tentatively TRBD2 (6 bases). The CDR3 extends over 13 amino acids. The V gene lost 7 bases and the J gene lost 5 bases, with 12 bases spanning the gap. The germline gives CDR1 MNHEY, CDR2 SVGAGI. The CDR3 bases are TGTGCCAGCAAGAGGGAGGCTCACAATGAGCAGTTCTTC. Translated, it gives CASKREAHNEQFF.

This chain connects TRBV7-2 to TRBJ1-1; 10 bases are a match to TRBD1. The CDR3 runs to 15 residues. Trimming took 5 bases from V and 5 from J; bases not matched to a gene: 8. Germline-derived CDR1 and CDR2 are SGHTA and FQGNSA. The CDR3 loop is CASSTQTGGRTEAFF. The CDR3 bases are TGTGCCAGCAGCACTCAGACAGGGGGCCGAACTGAAGCTTTCTTT.

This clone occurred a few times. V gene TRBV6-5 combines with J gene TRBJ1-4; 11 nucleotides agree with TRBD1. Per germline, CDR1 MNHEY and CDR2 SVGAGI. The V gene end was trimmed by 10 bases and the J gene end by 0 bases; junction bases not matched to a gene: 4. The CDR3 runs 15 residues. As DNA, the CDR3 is TGTGCCACCCGGGACAGGGGGACAACTAATGAAAAACTGTTTTTT. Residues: CATRDRGTTNEKLFF.